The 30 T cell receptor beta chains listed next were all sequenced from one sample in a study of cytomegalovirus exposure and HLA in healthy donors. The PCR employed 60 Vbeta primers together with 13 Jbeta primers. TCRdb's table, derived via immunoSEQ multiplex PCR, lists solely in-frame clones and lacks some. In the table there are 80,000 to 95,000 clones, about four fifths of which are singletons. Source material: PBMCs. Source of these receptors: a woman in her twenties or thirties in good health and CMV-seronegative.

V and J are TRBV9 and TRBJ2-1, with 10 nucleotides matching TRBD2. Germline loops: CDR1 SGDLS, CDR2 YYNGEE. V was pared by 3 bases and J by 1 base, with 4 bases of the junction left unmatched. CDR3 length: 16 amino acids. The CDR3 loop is CASSGGLADSYNEQFF. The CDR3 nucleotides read TGTGCCAGCAGCGGCGGACTAGCGGATTCCTACAATGAGCAGTTCTTC.

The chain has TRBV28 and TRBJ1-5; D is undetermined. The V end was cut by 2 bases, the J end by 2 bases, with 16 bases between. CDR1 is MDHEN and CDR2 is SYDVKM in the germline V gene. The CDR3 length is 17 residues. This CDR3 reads CASSLNLSRRRNQPQHF. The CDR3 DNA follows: TGTGCCAGCAGTTTAAACTTGTCCCGGAGACGCAATCAGCCCCAGCATTTT.

The CDR3 loop is CASSFSGGGREAFF. DNA of the CDR3: TGTGCCAGCAGTTTTTCAGGGGGTGGTCGTGAAGCTTTCTTT. The V call is TRBV28, the J call TRBJ1-1, with TRBD1 identical over 7 bases. With V trimmed by 3 bases and J by 7 bases, 8 bases remained unmatched. The CDR3 loop spans 14 amino acids. The germline V gene has CDR1 MDHEN and CDR2 SYDVKM.

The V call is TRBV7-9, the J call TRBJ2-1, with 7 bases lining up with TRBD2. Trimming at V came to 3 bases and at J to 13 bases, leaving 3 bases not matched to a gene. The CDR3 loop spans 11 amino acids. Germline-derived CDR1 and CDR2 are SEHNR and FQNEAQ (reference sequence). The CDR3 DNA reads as TGTGCCAGCAGCTTCGGGGGGTCCCAGTTCTTC. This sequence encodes CASSFGGSQFF.

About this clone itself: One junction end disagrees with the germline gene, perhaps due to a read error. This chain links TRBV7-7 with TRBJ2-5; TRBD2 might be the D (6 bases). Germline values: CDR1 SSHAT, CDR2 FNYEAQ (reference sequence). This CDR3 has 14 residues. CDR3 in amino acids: CASSFIAGKETQYF. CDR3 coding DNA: TGTGCTAGCAGCTTCATCGCGGGAAAGGAGACCCAGTACTTC.

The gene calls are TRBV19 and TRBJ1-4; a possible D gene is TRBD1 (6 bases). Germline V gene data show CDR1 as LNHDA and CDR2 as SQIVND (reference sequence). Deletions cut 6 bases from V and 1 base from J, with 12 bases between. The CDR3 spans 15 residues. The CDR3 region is CASSAVRGTNEKLFF. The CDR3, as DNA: TGTGCCAGTAGCGCGGTCAGGGGAACTAATGAAAAACTGTTTTTT.

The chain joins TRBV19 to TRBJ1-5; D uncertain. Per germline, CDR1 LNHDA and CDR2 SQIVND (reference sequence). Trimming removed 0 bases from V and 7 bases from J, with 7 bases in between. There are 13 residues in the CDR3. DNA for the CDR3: TGTGCCAGTAGTATAGAAGAGGGCCAGCCCCAGCATTTT. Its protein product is CASSIEEGQPQHF.

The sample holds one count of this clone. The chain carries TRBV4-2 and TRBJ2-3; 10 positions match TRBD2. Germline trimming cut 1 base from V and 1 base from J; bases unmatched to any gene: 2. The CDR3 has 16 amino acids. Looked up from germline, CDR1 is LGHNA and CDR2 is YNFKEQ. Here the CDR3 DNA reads TGTGCCAGCAGCCAAGCTCTAGCGGGGGGCACAGATACGCAGTATTTT. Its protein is CASSQALAGGTDTQYF.

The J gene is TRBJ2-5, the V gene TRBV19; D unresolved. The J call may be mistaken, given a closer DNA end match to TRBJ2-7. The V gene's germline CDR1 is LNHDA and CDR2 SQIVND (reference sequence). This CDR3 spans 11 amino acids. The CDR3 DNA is TGTGCCAGTAGTAACTCCTACGAGCAGTACTTC. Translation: CASSNSYEQYF.

CDR3 region: CASSPGQGPSNEKLFF. DNA of the CDR3: TGCGCCAGCAGCCCGGGACAGGGTCCATCTAATGAAAAACTGTTTTTT. The chain joins TRBV5-1 to TRBJ1-4; 9 bases agree with TRBD1. Germline V gene data show CDR1 as SGHRS and CDR2 as YFSETQ. The V and J ends lost 4 bases and 3 bases, in that order; junction bases with no gene match: 7. The CDR3 length is 16 residues.

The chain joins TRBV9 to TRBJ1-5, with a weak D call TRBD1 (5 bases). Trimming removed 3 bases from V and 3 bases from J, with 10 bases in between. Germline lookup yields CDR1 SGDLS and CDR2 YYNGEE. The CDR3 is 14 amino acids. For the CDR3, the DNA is TGTGCCAGCAGCGGGGGCCTCATCAATCAGCCCCAGCATTTT. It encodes CASSGGLINQPQHF.

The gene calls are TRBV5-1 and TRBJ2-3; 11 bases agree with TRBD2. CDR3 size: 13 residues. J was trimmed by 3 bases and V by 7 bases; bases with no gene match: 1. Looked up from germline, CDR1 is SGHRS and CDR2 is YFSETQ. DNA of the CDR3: TGCGCCAGCCGGACTAGCGGGACAGATACGCAGTATTTT. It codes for CASRTSGTDTQYF.

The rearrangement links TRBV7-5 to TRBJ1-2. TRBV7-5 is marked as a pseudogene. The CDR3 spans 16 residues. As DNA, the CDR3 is TGTGCCAGAAGCTTAGAATGGCTGCCTCGGGGCTATGGCTACACCTTC. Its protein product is CARSLEWLPRGYGYTF.

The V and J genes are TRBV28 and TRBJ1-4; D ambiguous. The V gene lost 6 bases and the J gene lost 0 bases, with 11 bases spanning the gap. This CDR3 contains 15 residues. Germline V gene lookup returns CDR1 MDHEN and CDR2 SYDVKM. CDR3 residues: CASSRGPATNEKLFF. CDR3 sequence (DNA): TGTGCCAGCAGCCGCGGCCCTGCAACTAATGAAAAACTGTTTTTT. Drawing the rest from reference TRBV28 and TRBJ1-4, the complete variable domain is DVKVTQSSRYLVKRTGEKVFLECVQDMDHENMFWYRQDPGLGLRLIYFSYDVKMKEKGDIPEGYSVSREKKERFSLILESASTNQTSMYLCASSRGPATNEKLFFGSGTQLSVL.

The CDR3 bases are TGTGCCATCAGCGGCTCGGGACTAGCGGGGGGATACAATGAGCAGTTCTTC. Encoded protein: CAISGSGLAGGYNEQFF. The chain uses TRBV10-3 and TRBJ2-1, with TRBD2 matching 15 bases. Germline CDR1 and CDR2: ENHRY and SYGVKD. The CDR3 is made up of 17 amino acids. V shed 6 bases, J shed 4 bases, and the junction held 7 bases outside the gene matches.

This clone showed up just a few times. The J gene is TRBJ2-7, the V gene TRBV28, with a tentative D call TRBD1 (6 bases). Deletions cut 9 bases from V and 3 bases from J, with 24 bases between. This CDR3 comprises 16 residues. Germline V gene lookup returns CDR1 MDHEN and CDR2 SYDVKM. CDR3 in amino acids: CASVRSGTPEVYEQYF. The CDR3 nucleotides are TGTGCCAGTGTCCGCTCCGGGACACCGGAGGTCTACGAGCAGTACTTC.

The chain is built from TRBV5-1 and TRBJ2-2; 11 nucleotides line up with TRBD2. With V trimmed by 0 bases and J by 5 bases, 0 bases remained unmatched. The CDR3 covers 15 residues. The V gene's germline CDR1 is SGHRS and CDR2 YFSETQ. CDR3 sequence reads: CASSLGLAGTGELFF. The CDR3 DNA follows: TGCGCCAGCAGCTTGGGACTAGCGGGGACCGGGGAGCTGTTTTTT. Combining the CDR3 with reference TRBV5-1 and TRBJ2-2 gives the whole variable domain KAGVTQTPRYLIKTRGQQVTLSCSPISGHRSVSWYQQTPGQGLQFLFEYFSETQRNKGNFPGRFSGRQFSNSRSEMNVSTLELGDSALYLCASSLGLAGTGELFFGEGSRLTVL.

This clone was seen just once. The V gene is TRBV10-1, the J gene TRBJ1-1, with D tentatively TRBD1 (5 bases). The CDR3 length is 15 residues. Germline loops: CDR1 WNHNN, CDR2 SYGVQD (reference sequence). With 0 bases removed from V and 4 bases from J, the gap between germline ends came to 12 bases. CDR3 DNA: TGCGCCAGCAGTGAGTCGTTGGGGGGAGGCACTGAAGCTTTCTTT. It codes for CASSESLGGGTEAFF.

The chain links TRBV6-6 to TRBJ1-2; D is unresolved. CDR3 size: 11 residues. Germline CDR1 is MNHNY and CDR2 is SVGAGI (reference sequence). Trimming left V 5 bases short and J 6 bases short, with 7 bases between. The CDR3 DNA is TGTGCCAGCAGTCCTCTTCATGGCTACACCTTC. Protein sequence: CASSPLHGYTF.

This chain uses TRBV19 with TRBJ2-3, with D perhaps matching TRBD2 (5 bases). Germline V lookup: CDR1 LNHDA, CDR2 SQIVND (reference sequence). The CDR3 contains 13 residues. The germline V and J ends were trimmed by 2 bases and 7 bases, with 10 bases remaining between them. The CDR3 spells CASSIRGQYTQYF. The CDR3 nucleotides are TGTGCCAGTAGTATAAGAGGGCAATATACGCAGTATTTT. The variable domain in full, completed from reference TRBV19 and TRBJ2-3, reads DGGITQSPKYLFRKEGQNVTLSCEQNLNHDAMYWYRQDPGQGLRLIYYSQIVNDFQKGDIAEGYSVSREKKESFPLTVTSAQKNPTAFYLCASSIRGQYTQYFGPGTRLTVL.

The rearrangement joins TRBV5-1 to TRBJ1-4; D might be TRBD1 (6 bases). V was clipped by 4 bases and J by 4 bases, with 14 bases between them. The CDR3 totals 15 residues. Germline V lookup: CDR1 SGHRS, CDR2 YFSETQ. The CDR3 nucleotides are TGCGCCAGCAGCCGGGACACCAACCTTAATGAAAAACTGTTTTTT. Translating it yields CASSRDTNLNEKLFF.

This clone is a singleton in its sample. Written as DNA, the CDR3 is TGTGCCAGCAGTGAAGTGGCGGGCGTCCTGACTTTC. It is translated as CASSEVAGVLTF. The chain uses TRBV2 and TRBJ2-6; a possible D gene is TRBD2 (5 bases). Germline-derived CDR1 and CDR2 are SNHLY and FYNNEI. V was shortened by 1 base and J by 12 bases, with 7 bases between the two germline ends. The CDR3 sequence is 12 residues long.

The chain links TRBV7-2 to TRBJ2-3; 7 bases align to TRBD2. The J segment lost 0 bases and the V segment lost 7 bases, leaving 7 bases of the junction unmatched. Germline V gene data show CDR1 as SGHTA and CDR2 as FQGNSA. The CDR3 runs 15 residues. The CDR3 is CASTWPSGSTDTQYF. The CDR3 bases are TGTGCCAGCACCTGGCCTAGCGGAAGCACAGATACGCAGTATTTT. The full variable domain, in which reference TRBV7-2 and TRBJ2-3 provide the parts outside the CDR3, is GAGVSQSPSNKVTEKGKDVELRCDPISGHTALYWYRQSLGQGLEFLIYFQGNSAPDKSGLPSDRFSAERTGGSVSTLTIQRTQQEDSAVYLCASTWPSGSTDTQYFGPGTRLTVL.

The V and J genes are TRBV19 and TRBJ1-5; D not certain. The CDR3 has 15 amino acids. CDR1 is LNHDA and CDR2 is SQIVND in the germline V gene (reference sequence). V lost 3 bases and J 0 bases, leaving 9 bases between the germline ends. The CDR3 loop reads CASSIARYSNQPQHF. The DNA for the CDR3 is TGTGCCAGTAGTATTGCCAGGTATAGCAATCAGCCCCAGCATTTT.

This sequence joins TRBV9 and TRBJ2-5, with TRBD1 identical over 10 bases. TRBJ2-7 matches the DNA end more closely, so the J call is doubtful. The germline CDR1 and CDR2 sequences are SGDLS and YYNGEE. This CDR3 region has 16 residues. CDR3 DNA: TGTGCCAGCAGCGCTCGACAGGGGGCGAGCTCCTACGAGCAGTACTTC. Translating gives CASSARQGASSYEQYF.

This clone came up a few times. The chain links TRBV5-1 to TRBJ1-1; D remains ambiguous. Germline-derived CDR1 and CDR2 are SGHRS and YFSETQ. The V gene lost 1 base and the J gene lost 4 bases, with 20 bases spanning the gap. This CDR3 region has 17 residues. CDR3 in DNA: TGCGCCAGCAGCTTGAATCGTAGCGGGATCACAACCACTGAAGCTTTCTTT. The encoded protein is CASSLNRSGITTTEAFF.

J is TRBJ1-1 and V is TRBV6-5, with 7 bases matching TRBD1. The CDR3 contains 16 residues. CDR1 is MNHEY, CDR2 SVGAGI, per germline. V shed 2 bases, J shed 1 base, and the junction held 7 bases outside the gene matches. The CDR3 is CASSYTPTGTNTEAFF. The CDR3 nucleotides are TGTGCCAGCAGTTACACGCCGACAGGGACGAACACTGAAGCTTTCTTT.

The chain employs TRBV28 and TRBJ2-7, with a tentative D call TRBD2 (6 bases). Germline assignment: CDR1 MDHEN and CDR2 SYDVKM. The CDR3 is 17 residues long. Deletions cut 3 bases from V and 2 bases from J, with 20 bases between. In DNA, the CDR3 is TGTGCCAGCAGTTTCCCTAGTGGGACTCGGACACCCTACGAGCAGTACTTC. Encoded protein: CASSFPSGTRTPYEQYF.

CDR3 loop: CASSQPGRTGGNTEAFF. In DNA form, the CDR3 reads TGTGCCAGCAGCCAACCAGGCAGGACAGGGGGGAACACTGAAGCTTTCTTT. The chain carries TRBV4-2 and TRBJ1-1; 10 nucleotides agree with TRBD1. Germline CDR1 LGHNA, CDR2 YNFKEQ. With 2 bases clipped from V and 1 base from J, the junction kept 7 bases outside the gene matches. The CDR3 totals 17 residues.

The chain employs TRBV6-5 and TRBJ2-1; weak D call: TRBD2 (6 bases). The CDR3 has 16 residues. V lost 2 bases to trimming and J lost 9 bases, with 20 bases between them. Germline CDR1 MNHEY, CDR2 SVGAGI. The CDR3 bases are TGTGCCAGCAGTTACCAGCCGGGACTCCCTGTAGGTGAGCAGTTCTTC. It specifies CASSYQPGLPVGEQFF.